One T cell receptor beta chain is described in this entry. The CDR3 runs 15 residues. Germline V gives CDR1 MGHRA, CDR2 YSYEKL. Trimming took 0 bases from V and 8 from J; bases not matched to a gene: 3. These data belong to a study of blood T cell repertoires in COVID-19. In the study overall: Samples taken during acute and convalescent COVID-19 were collected in the United States, Italy and Spain.

Authors' methods: Researchers report that nucleated cell counts were estimated from reference gene primer amplification. Assay: immunoSEQ multiplex PCR; the TCRdb copy retains only in-frame clones and omits some. V, J and clone size are those of that table, while D and trimming were read from the DNA. Seen here are 210,000 or so clones, 85% to 90% observed once, and the top ten hold less than 3%. The chain combines TRBV4-1 with TRBJ2-3; 12 bases map to TRBD2. The TCR comes from a woman aged 55-69 years with acute or convalescent COVID-19. Sequenced material: peripheral blood. CDR3 nucleotide sequence: TGCGCCAGCAGCCAAGATCCGACTAGCGGGGGTACGCAGTATTTT. As protein: CASSQDPTSGGTQYF.